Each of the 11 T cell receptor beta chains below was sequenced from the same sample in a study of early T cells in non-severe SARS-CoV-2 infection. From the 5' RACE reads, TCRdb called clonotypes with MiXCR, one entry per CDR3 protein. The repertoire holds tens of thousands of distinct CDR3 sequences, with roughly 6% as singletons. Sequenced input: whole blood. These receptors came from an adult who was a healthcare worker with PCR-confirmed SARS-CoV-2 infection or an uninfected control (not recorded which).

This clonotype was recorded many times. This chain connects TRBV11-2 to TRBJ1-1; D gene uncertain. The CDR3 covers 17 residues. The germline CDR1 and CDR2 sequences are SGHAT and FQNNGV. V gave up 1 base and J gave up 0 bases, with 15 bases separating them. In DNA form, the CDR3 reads TGTGCCAGCAGCTTAGTTGGTTTTCGACAACTGAACACTGAAGCTTTCTTT. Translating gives CASSLVGFRQLNTEAFF.

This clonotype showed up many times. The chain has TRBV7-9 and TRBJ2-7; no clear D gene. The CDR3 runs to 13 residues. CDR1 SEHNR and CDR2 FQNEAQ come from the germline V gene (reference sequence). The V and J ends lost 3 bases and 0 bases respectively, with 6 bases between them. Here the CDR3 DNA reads TGTGCCAGCAGCTTTCACAACTCCTACGAGCAGTACTTC. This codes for CASSFHNSYEQYF.

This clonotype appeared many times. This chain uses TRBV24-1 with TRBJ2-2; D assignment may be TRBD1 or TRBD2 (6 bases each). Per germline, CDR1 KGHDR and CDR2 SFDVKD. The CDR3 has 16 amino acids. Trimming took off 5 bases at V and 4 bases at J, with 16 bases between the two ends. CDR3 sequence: CATSAPGARGTGELFF. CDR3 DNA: TGTGCCACCAGTGCCCCGGGGGCCAGGGGCACCGGGGAGCTGTTTTTT.

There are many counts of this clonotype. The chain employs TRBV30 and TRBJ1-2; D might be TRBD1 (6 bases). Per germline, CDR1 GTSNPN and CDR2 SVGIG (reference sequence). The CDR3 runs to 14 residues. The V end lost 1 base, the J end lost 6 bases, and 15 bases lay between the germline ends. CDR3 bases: TGTGCCTGGAGTGGGGCAGGGGTTTCTAATGGCTACACCTTC. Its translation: CAWSGAGVSNGYTF.

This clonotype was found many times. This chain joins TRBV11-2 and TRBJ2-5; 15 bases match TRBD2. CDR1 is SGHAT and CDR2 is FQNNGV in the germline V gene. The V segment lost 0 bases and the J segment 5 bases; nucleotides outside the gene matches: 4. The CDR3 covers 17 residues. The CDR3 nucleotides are TGTGCCAGCAGCTTAGATTGGACTAGCGGGGGGGACGAGACCCAGTACTTC. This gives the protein CASSLDWTSGGDETQYF.

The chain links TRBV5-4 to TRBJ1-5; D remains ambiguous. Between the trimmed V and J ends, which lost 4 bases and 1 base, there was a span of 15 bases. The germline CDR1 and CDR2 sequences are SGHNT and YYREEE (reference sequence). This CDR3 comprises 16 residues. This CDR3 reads CASSPGPPGSNQPQHF. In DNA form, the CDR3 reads TGTGCCAGCAGCCCAGGCCCGCCCGGAAGCAATCAGCCCCAGCATTTT.

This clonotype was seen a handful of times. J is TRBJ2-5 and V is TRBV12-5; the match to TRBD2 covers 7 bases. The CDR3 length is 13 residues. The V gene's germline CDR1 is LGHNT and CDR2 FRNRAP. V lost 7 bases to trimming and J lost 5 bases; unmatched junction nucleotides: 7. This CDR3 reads CASALGGRETQYF. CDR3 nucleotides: TGTGCTAGTGCCTTGGGAGGGCGCGAGACCCAGTACTTC.

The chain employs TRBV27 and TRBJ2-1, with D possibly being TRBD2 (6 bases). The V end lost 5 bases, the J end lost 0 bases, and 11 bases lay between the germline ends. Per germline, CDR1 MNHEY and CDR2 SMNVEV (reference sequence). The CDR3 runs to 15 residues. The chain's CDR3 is CASSTGDLSYNEQFF. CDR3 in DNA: TGTGCCAGCAGTACGGGGGACCTCTCCTACAATGAGCAGTTCTTC.

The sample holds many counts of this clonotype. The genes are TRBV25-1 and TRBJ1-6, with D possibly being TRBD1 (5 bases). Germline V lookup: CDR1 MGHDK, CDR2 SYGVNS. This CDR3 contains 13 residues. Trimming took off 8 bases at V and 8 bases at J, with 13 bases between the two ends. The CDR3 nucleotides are TGTGCCAGCCGTGGCAGGGAGTATTCACCCCTCCACTTT. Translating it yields CASRGREYSPLHF.

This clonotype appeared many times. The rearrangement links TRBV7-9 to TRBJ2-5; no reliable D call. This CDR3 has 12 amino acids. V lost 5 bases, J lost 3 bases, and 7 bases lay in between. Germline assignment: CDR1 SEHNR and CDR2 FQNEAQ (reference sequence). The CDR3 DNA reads TGTGCCAGCAGCGGGATGGAAGAGACCCAGTACTTC. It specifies CASSGMEETQYF.

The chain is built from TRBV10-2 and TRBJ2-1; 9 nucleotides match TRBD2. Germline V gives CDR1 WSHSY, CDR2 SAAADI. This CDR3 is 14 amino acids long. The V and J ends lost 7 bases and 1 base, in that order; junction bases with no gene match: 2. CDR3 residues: CASNGLASYNEQFF. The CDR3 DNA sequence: TGCGCCAGCAACGGACTAGCGTCCTACAATGAGCAGTTCTTC.